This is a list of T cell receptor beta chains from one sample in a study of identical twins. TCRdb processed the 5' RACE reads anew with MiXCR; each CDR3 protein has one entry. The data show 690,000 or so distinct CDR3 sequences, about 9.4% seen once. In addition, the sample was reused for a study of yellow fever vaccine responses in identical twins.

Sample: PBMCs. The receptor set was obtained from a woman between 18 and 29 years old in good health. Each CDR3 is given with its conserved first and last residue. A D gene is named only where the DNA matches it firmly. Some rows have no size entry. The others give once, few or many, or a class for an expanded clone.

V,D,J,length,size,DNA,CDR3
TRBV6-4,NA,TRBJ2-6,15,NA,TGTGCCAGCAAACGCAGGGAAGGTGGGGCCAACGTCCTGACTTTC,CASKRREGGANVLTF
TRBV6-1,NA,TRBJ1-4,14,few,TGTGCCAGCAGTGAAGGGACGAGGAATGAAAAACTGTTTTTT,CASSEGTRNEKLFF
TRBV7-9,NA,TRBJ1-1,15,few,TGTGCCAGCAGCCCCGGGGGGGGAGTGAACACTGAAGCTTTCTTT,CASSPGGGVNTEAFF
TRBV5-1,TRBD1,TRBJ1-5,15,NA,TGCGCCAGCAGCGACACAGGGGGCGGCAATCAGCCCCAGCATTTT,CASSDTGGGNQPQHF
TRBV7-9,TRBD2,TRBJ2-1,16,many,TGTGCCAGCAGCTTAAAGCGGGGGGGCCGGCAAAATGAGCAGTTCTTC,CASSLKRGGRQNEQFF
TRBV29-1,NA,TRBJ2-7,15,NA,TGCAGCGTCGGGCTTTGGGGAGGGGGCTGGTACGAGCAGTACTTC,CSVGLWGGGWYEQYF
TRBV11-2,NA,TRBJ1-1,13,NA,TGTGCCAGCAGCACAGGAAAGAACACTGAAGCTTTCTTT,CASSTGKNTEAFF
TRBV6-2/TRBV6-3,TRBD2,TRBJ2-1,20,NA,TGTGCCAACGGGACTAGCGGGAGGGGGGGAGGACGTAGCTCCTACAATGAGCAGTTCTTC,CANGTSGRGGGRSSYNEQFF
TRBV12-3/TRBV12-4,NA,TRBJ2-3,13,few,TGTGCCACCTCTGTTGTGGCCACAGATACGCAGTATTTT,CATSVVATDTQYF
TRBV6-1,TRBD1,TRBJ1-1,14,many,TGTGCCAGCAGGGCGGGACAGTTGAACACTGAAGCTTTCTTT,CASRAGQLNTEAFF
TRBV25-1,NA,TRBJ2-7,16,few,TGTGCCAGCAGTGAATGGGAGGGACAGGCCTCCTACGAGCAGTACTTC,CASSEWEGQASYEQYF
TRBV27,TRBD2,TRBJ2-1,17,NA,TGTGCCAGCAGTCCGCTTGGGGGGCTACTAGCGGGGGATGAGCAGTTCTTC,CASSPLGGLLAGDEQFF
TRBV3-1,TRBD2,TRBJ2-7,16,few,TGTGCCAGCACAACAATCCTAGCGGGAGGCCCCTACGAGCAGTACTTC,CASTTILAGGPYEQYF
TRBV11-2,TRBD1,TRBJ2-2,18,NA,TGTGCCAGCAGGGAAGCGGACAGGGTTATTAGAAGCACCGGGGAGCTGTTTTTT,CASREADRVIRSTGELFF
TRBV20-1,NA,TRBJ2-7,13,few,TGCAGTGCTGGAAGGGACGTGGGAGACGAGCAGTACTTC,CSAGRDVGDEQYF
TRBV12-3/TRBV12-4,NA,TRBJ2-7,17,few,TGTGCCAGCAGTTTTGGTTCCGGGGGACCGAGCTCCTACGAGCAGTACTTC,CASSFGSGGPSSYEQYF
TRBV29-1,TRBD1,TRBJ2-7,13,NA,TGCAGCGTTGAAGAGACAGGGAACTACGAGCAGTACTTC,CSVEETGNYEQYF
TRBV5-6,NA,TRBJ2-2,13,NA,TGTGCCAGCAGCTTCGGACGACCCGGGGAGCTGTTTTTT,CASSFGRPGELFF